The 26 T cell receptor beta chains reported below all come from one sample, sequenced in a study of OX40 agonist ivuxolimab in advanced cancers. This table comes from immunoSEQ multiplex PCR, and its TCRdb copy is limited to in-frame clones, with some not included. The repertoire holds about 42,000 clones, with about 86% as singletons. The input for sequencing was CD4+ or CD8+ T cells sorted from blood, taken in a trial of the OX40 agonist ivuxolimab. Receptor source: an adult with an advanced solid tumor such as melanoma, head and neck, liver or kidney cancer.

V gene TRBV30 combines with J gene TRBJ2-3, with D tentatively TRBD2 (7 bases). V dropped 2 bases and J dropped 3 bases, with 12 bases sitting between them. The germline V gene encodes CDR1 GTSNPN and CDR2 SVGIG (reference sequence). The CDR3 runs to 14 residues. CDR3: CAWSTGGRTDTQYF. The CDR3 DNA reads as TGTGCCTGGAGTACGGGGGGCCGTACAGATACGCAGTATTTT.

The rearrangement uses TRBV27 and TRBJ2-1, with 10 bases lining up with TRBD2. V lost 1 base and J lost 6; bases outside the gene matches: 9. CDR1 MNHEY and CDR2 SMNVEV come from the germline V gene (reference sequence). This CDR3 comprises 17 residues. The CDR3 DNA reads as TGTGCCAGCAGTTTATTCGCGGGGCTAGCGGGGGCCAATGAGCAGTTCTTC. Translation gives CASSLFAGLAGANEQFF.

CDR3 in amino acids: CASNFTSGRYEQYF. The CDR3 DNA follows: TGTGCCAGCAACTTCACTAGCGGGAGGTACGAGCAGTACTTC. V is TRBV5-8 and J is TRBJ2-7; 12 nucleotides match TRBD2. The CDR3 is 14 residues long. Trimming took 6 bases from V and 4 from J; bases not matched to a gene: 5. Germline V CDR1 and CDR2: SGHTS, YDEGEE.

The gene calls are TRBV5-4 and TRBJ1-2, with 9 nucleotides matching TRBD1. Germline V lookup: CDR1 SGHNT, CDR2 YYREEE (reference sequence). There are 15 residues in the CDR3. J was trimmed by 4 bases and V by 4 bases; bases with no gene match: 8. CDR3 in amino acids: CASSEQGALFYGYTF. The CDR3 coding sequence is TGTGCCAGCAGCGAACAGGGGGCCCTCTTCTATGGCTACACCTTC.

V is TRBV7-2 and J is TRBJ2-7; 8 bases map to TRBD1. Germline V gene lookup returns CDR1 SGHTA and CDR2 FQGNSA. This CDR3 has 14 amino acids. V was clipped by 4 bases and J by 2 bases; unmatched bases: 4. The CDR3 reads CASSSDRGPYEQYF. For the CDR3, the DNA is TGTGCCAGCAGCTCTGACAGGGGACCCTACGAGCAGTACTTC.

This clone was observed a single time. The rearrangement uses TRBV28 and TRBJ2-2; 8 bases agree with TRBD1. Germline-derived CDR1 and CDR2 are MDHEN and SYDVKM. Trimming cost V 3 bases and J 0 bases; bases outside gene matches: 9. The CDR3 loop spans 18 amino acids. The CDR3 DNA follows: TGTGCCAGCAGTTTGGCCGGAGACAGGGGCACGAACACCGGGGAGCTGTTTTTT. This translates into CASSLAGDRGTNTGELFF.

V is TRBV7-3 and J is TRBJ2-1; TRBD2 is a possible D gene (5 bases). There are 12 residues in the CDR3. Germline V gene sequence: CDR1 SGHTA, CDR2 FQGTGA. The V end lost 1 base, the J end lost 10 bases, and 8 bases lay between the germline ends. This CDR3 is CASSLNEGEQFF. The CDR3 DNA is TGTGCCAGCAGCTTAAACGAGGGAGAGCAGTTCTTC.

This chain joins TRBV9 and TRBJ1-6; 8 bases line up with TRBD1. The CDR3 is 13 amino acids. With V trimmed by 7 bases and J by 9 bases, 6 bases remained unmatched. The germline V gene has CDR1 SGDLS and CDR2 YYNGEE. CDR3 in DNA: TGTGCCAGCCAGGACAGGGAGGGTTCACCCCTCCACTTT. It translates to CASQDREGSPLHF. Drawing the rest from reference TRBV9 and TRBJ1-6, the complete variable domain is DSGVTQTPKHLITATGQRVTLRCSPRSGDLSVYWYQQSLDQGLQFLIQYYNGEERAKGNILERFSAQQFPDLHSELNLSSLELGDSALYFCASQDREGSPLHFGNGTRLTVT.

V and J are TRBV4-2 and TRBJ2-7; 11 nucleotides match TRBD1. The CDR3 has 16 residues. Germline trimming cut 0 bases from V and 3 bases from J; bases unmatched to any gene: 4. The V gene's germline CDR1 is LGHNA and CDR2 YNFKEQ. This CDR3 reads CASSQEWGQGGYEQYF. The CDR3 DNA reads as TGTGCCAGCAGCCAAGAGTGGGGACAGGGGGGCTACGAGCAGTACTTC.

Turning to this clone: At one of its ends the junction is not consistent with the germline gene, which may arise from a read error. V and J are TRBV12-5 and TRBJ2-1; D perhaps matches TRBD1 (5 bases). This CDR3 is 12 amino acids long. In germline, CDR1 is LGHNT, CDR2 FRNRAP. Written as DNA, the CDR3 is TGCGCTAGTACAGACAGATCCAATGAGCAGTTCTTC. Its translation: CASTDRSNEQFF. The whole variable domain, remainder taken from reference TRBV12-5 and TRBJ2-1, is DARVTQTPRHKVTEMGQEVTMRCQPILGHNTVFWYRQTMMQGLELLAYFRNRAPLDDSGMPKDRFSAEMPDATLATLKIQPSEPRDSAVYFCASTDRSNEQFFGPGTRLTVL.

The rearrangement joins TRBV6-5 to TRBJ1-1, with D tentatively TRBD1 (5 bases). V was cut by 5 bases and J by 6 bases, with 13 bases left in between. Looked up from germline, CDR1 is MNHEY and CDR2 is SVGAGI. The CDR3 has 13 amino acids. The CDR3 bases are TGTGCCAGCAGTGAATGGGGGAGCCCTGAAGCTTTCTTT. Translation gives CASSEWGSPEAFF.

The J gene is TRBJ2-7, the V gene TRBV27, with 8 nucleotides matching TRBD2. From germline, CDR1 is MNHEY and CDR2 SMNVEV (reference sequence). The V gene end was trimmed by 6 bases and the J gene end by 0 bases; junction bases not matched to a gene: 4. The CDR3 runs to 14 residues. As DNA, the CDR3 is TGTGCCAGCAGCCCCGCGGGGGGCTCCTACGAGCAGTACGTC. Residues: CASSPAGGSYEQYV.

The chain carries TRBV6-4 and TRBJ2-6; no reliable D call. V was cut by 4 bases and J by 2 bases, with 6 bases left in between. CDR3 length: 14 amino acids. Germline CDR1 is MRHNA and CDR2 is SNTAGT. DNA of the CDR3: TGTGCCAGCAGTGCGCTTCCTGGGGCCAACGTCCTGACTTTC. This translates into CASSALPGANVLTF.

The chain joins TRBV19 to TRBJ1-1; the match to TRBD1 covers 7 bases. The V and J ends lost 3 bases and 3 bases, in that order; junction bases with no gene match: 4. CDR1 is LNHDA and CDR2 is SQIVND in the germline V gene (reference sequence). CDR3 size: 14 residues. In DNA form, the CDR3 reads TGTGCCAGTAGTATGCAGGGGGTGGACACTGAAGCTTTCTTT. Translating it yields CASSMQGVDTEAFF.

The chain recombines TRBV25-1 with TRBJ2-3; the match to TRBD1 covers 8 bases. CDR3 length equals 15 residues. CDR1 and CDR2 from the germline V gene are MGHDK and SYGVNS. Trimming took 3 bases from V and 1 from J; bases not matched to a gene: 3. The CDR3 DNA reads as TGTGCCAGCAGTGATCAGGGGGCTGGCACAGATACGCAGTATTTT. Its translation: CASSDQGAGTDTQYF. The full variable domain, with the rest looked up from reference TRBV25-1 and TRBJ2-3, is EADIYQTPRYLVIGTGKKITLECSQTMGHDKMYWYQQDPGMELHLIHYSYGVNSTEKGDLSSESTVSRIRTEHFPLTLESARPSHTSQYLCASSDQGAGTDTQYFGPGTRLTVL.

This rearrangement joins TRBV5-6 to TRBJ2-5; D unresolved. The CDR3 has 14 amino acids. Germline V gene sequence: CDR1 SGHDT, CDR2 YYEEEE. V was clipped by 4 bases and J by 2 bases, with 12 bases between them. The CDR3: CASSADIEQETQYF. The CDR3 DNA follows: TGTGCCAGCAGCGCCGACATAGAACAAGAGACCCAGTACTTC.

This chain joins TRBV7-9 and TRBJ2-3, with D perhaps TRBD2 (6 bases). Germline V lookup: CDR1 SEHNR, CDR2 FQNEAQ (reference sequence). The ends were cut back, 5 bases at V and 4 bases at J, with 22 bases in the middle. This CDR3 spans 17 amino acids. In DNA form, the CDR3 reads TGTGCCAGCAGCCACCCAATCGGGACTTACAAGGCAGATACGCAGTATTTT. Protein: CASSHPIGTYKADTQYF.

The V gene is TRBV27, the J gene TRBJ1-1; 8 bases agree with TRBD1. The CDR3 covers 14 residues. CDR1 is MNHEY and CDR2 is SMNVEV in the germline V gene (reference sequence). Germline trimming cut 4 bases from V and 1 base from J; bases unmatched to any gene: 2. The CDR3 reads CASSWTGRNTEAFF. As DNA, the CDR3 is TGTGCCAGCAGTTGGACAGGGAGGAACACTGAAGCTTTCTTT.

The chain joins TRBV2 to TRBJ1-5; tentative D call: TRBD1 (6 bases). CDR1 and CDR2 from the germline V gene are SNHLY and FYNNEI. Trimming left V 5 bases short and J 2 bases short, with 16 bases between. CDR3 length: 16 residues. The CDR3: CASSTGTFSGNQPQHF. For the CDR3, the DNA is TGTGCCAGCAGTACAGGGACGTTTTCGGGCAATCAGCCCCAGCATTTT.

The gene calls are TRBV4-3 and TRBJ1-2; D uncertain. Germline values: CDR1 LGHNA, CDR2 YSLEER. Trimming removed 0 bases at V and 6 bases at J, with 14 bases between. The CDR3 has 15 residues. Here the CDR3 DNA reads TGCGCCAGCAGCCAAGATCCCGGGAGTGAGGATGGCTACACCTTC. Protein product: CASSQDPGSEDGYTF.

The V gene is TRBV27, the J gene TRBJ2-7; a weak D match, TRBD1 (5 bases). Germline assignment: CDR1 MNHEY and CDR2 SMNVEV (reference sequence). CDR3 length: 13 amino acids. V was pared by 3 bases and J by 0 bases, with 6 bases between. The chain's CDR3 is CASSLGPSYEQYF. The CDR3 DNA sequence: TGTGCCAGCAGTTTGGGGCCCTCCTACGAGCAGTACTTC.

The chain carries TRBV6-1 and TRBJ1-1; tentative D call: TRBD1 (6 bases). V was pared by 4 bases and J by 5 bases, with 14 bases between. Germline assignment: CDR1 MNHNS and CDR2 SASEGT. The CDR3 runs to 14 residues. In DNA form, the CDR3 reads TGTGCCAGCAGTGCTTGGGGGCAAGGAACTGAAGCTTTCTTT. It specifies CASSAWGQGTEAFF.

The chain carries TRBV27 and TRBJ2-7; 8 positions agree with TRBD1. The CDR3 loop spans 15 amino acids. The V and J ends lost 6 bases and 3 bases, in that order; junction bases with no gene match: 10. In germline, CDR1 is MNHEY, CDR2 SMNVEV (reference sequence). The CDR3 coding sequence is TGTGCCAGCAGCAATATCGGGACAGGCCTCTACGAGCAGTACGTC. Protein: CASSNIGTGLYEQYV.

This clone appeared once. The chain combines TRBV15 with TRBJ1-2; possibly TRBD1 for D (5 bases). The ends were cut back, 0 bases at V and 2 bases at J, with 13 bases in the middle. The germline gives CDR1 LNHNV, CDR2 YYDKDF (reference sequence). The CDR3 sequence is 16 residues long. The CDR3 DNA reads as TGTGCCACCAGCAGAGACCCCGGGACCATAAACTATGGCTACACCTTC. Its protein is CATSRDPGTINYGYTF.

This clone was picked up many times. CDR3 in DNA: TGTGCCAGCAGTTATTGGCGTGACTACACCTTC. As protein: CASSYWRDYTF. The chain combines TRBV6-1 with TRBJ1-2, with D hard to call. Germline CDR1 reads MNHNS; CDR2 reads SASEGT. Between the trimmed V and J ends, which lost 5 bases and 10 bases, there was a span of 11 bases. This CDR3 spans 11 amino acids.

The chain carries TRBV27 and TRBJ1-3; weak D call: TRBD1 (6 bases). The V end was cut by 6 bases, the J end by 2 bases, with 11 bases between. The CDR3 runs 14 residues. The germline gives CDR1 MNHEY, CDR2 SMNVEV (reference sequence). Here the CDR3 DNA reads TGTGCCAGCAGAAGCCAGGGGACTGGAAACACCATATATTTT. This sequence encodes CASRSQGTGNTIYF.